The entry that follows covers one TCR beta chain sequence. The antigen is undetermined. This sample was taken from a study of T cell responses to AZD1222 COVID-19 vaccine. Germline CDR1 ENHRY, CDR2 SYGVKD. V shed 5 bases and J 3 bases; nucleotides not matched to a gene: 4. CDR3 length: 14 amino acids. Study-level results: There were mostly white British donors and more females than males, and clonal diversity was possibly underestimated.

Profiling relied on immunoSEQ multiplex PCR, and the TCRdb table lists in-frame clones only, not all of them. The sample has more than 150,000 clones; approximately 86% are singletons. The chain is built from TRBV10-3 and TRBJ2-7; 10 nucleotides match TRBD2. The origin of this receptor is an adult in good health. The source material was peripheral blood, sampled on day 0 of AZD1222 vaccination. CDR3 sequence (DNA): TGTGCCATCAGTCCTAGCGGGAGTAACTACGAGCAGTACTTC. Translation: CAISPSGSNYEQYF.